This T cell receptor beta chain was identified during a study of shared clonotypes between healthy human individuals (dated by TCRdb to the early 2020s). With respect to the entire study: The cohort comprised two women and a few men aged 18 to 49 years. To increase sequencing depth and limit assay-specific biases, TCR repertoire library preparation and sequencing were carried out by different laboratories using diverse techniques. Between about 0.85 and 10 billion PBMCs per donor were obtained by leukapheresis. The study deeply sequenced blood TCR repertoires of 5 or 6 healthy adults to estimate repertoire size and the extent of clonotype sharing between individuals. For each donor, CD4 naive and CD4 memory were each run on three plates, CD8 naive on two plates, and CD8 memory on one plate. General study outcomes and caveats: Across several donors, approximately 4.9% of naive CD4, 3% to 3.5% of naive CD8, 2.3% of memory CD4, and 0.3% to 0.45% of memory CD8 clonotypes were shared. Pairwise subsampling indicated that sequencing depth was expected to affect the degree of clonotype sharing among donors. Naive subsets generally had larger estimated clonotype richness than memory subsets. The genetic and exposure-history diversity represented was limited by the small number of donors. Higher generation probabilities were observed for clonotypes shared by all four sorted-subset donors than for non-shared clonotypes. Incomplete sequencing was indicated by rarefaction of sorted-subset datasets, despite the large sequencing depth. Only blood was sampled, and tissue TCR repertoires likely differ from those in blood.

Taken from cysteine to phenylalanine, the CDR3 has 14 residues. CDR3 DNA only is kept here, 42 bases in frame from base 1. CDR1 SEHNR and CDR2 FQNEAQ were looked up in the germline V gene (reference sequence). Trimming leaves V shorter by 6 bases and J shorter by 7 bases, with the junction holding 6 bases beyond the gene matches. Using the deep immunoSEQ assay, multiplex PCR amplified TCR CDR3 regions from genomic DNA. Extracted genomic DNA from each cell subset was distributed evenly across all wells of several immunoSEQ 96-well plates, and each plate was treated as a replicate. For sorted subsets, 200 to 250 ng of genomic DNA, equivalent to around 29,000 T cell genomes, went into each replicate PCR. Purified libraries were quantified with a Qubit 3.0 fluorometer, sized on a Bioanalyzer 2100, and re-quantified with the KAPA Library Quantification kit. A separate single-read 150-cycle Illumina NextSeq 550 flow cell was used to sequence each immunoSEQ 96-well plate. Processing in the source paper ran as follows. The immunoSEQ output contained only junctional sequences without quality scores, so filtering could not match that applied to full-length reads. Sequences were annotated with PyIR, a Python wrapper for IgBLAST v1.9, using IMGT germline references to assign V/J genes and CDR3. Reads were filtered out if the reads had weak V/J assignments (E-value above 1e-6), no CDR3, stop codons, out-of-frame junctions, or ambiguous translated residues. V3J clonotypes were defined by identical inferred V gene, J gene, and CDR3 amino acid sequence. Percentage overlap between repertoires was computed as shared unique clonotypes divided by the size of the smaller repertoire. RTK rarefaction, the Chao1 estimator, and Recon v2.1 estimates of unobserved clonotypes were used to assess repertoire richness. OLGA was used to compute generation probabilities for all TCRbeta clonotypes that the gDNA method yielded from a handful of donors. This immuneACCESS table, as held by TCRdb, lists in-frame sequences with V and J called but not all clones. Of the missing ones, under half trace to an unresolved V gene in checked studies; the others have no known cause. V and J calls and clone size are as listed in that table; D and trimming were resolved from the DNA. The sample profile shows 550,000 to 800,000 clones; 74% of them were found once. The leading ten clones occupy under 2% of the sample.

On this clone itself: Its antigen has not been determined. Base quality data are lacking; no much larger clone is found one base away.

Healthy HIV-negative adults with no recently reported acute infections or vaccinations were included as donors. Every donor was a Caucasian adult residing in Nashville, Tennessee, USA. CD4+ T cells were enriched by magnetic negative selection, after which naive cells were positively selected on CD45RA and the negative fraction was taken as the memory subset. Blood was collected by leukapheresis, and PBMCs were isolated by Ficoll-Histopaque density gradient centrifugation and then cryopreserved in liquid nitrogen vapor phase. Purity and quantity of every magnetically sorted T cell population were checked by analytical flow cytometry. Each sorted fraction had its genomic DNA isolated and then quantified by UV absorbance on a Nanodrop 2000c.

The rearranged chain carries TRBV7-9 and TRBJ2-2; 9 central nucleotides agree with TRBD1. The sample consisted of memory CD4+ T cells sorted from blood. The cell subset or site label, read with the paper, signifies: CD45RA-negative fraction. The clonotype comes from a woman between 25 and 40 years old in good health. The sequence in DNA is TGTGCCAGCAGACCCGGGACAGGGAGCGGGGAGCTGTTTTTT. Its coded protein is CASRPGTGSGELFF.